This is a list of T cell receptor beta chains from one sample in a study of T cell responses to AZD1222 COVID-19 vaccine. The protocol was immunoSEQ multiplex PCR, while the TCRdb copy is restricted to in-frame clones and leaves out a portion. The sample records around 80,000 clones, about 83% being singletons. The source was peripheral blood, collected 28 days after the second AZD1222 dose. The origin of the receptors is an adult who received the AZD1222 COVID-19 vaccine. Both conserved end residues are part of each CDR3. A D gene is named only where the DNA matches it firmly. Expanded clones get a size class; other rows say once, few or many, or leave the size out.

abundance	v_gene	d_gene	j_gene	CDR3aa	CDR3nt
NA	TRBV5-4	NA	TRBJ2-2	CASSLDPGNTGELFF	TGTGCCAGCAGCTTGGACCCCGGGAACACCGGGGAGCTGTTTTTT
NA	TRBV5-1	NA	TRBJ2-7	CASRGDGYYEQYF	TGCGCCAGCAGGGGGGACGGATACTACGAGCAGTACTTC
NA	TRBV9	NA	TRBJ2-5	CASSPSAGVQETQYF	TGTGCCAGCAGCCCATCCGCAGGGGTCCAAGAGACCCAGTACTTC
few	TRBV28	TRBD1	TRBJ1-1	CASSSESFQYGQGAGEAFF	TGTGCCAGCAGTTCCGAATCGTTTCAATACGGACAGGGGGCGGGTGAAGCTTTCTTT
NA	TRBV6-2/TRBV6-3	NA	TRBJ1-5	CASSYNYRTVGSNQPQHF	TGTGCCAGCAGTTACAATTATCGGACAGTAGGTAGCAATCAGCCCCAGCATTTT
NA	TRBV27	TRBD1	TRBJ2-3	CASSLPGGSTDTQYF	TGTGCCAGCAGTTTACCAGGGGGCAGCACAGATACGCAGTATTTT
NA	TRBV3-1/TRBV3-2	NA	TRBJ2-2	CASSLRAGTGELFF	TGTGCCAGCAGCCTTCGGGCTGGGACCGGGGAGCTGTTTTTT
NA	TRBV4-2	NA	TRBJ2-1	CASSQFPSDEQFF	TGTGCCAGCAGCCAATTCCCGAGCGATGAGCAGTTCTTC
NA	TRBV7-9	NA	TRBJ1-5	CASSLHGYGQPQHF	TGTGCCAGCAGCTTACATGGGTATGGTCAGCCCCAGCATTTT
NA	TRBV11-2	NA	TRBJ2-7	CASSFSDGGEQYF	TGTGCCAGCAGCTTCTCGGATGGGGGCGAGCAGTACTTC
few	TRBV3-1/TRBV3-2	NA	TRBJ1-1	CASSDWGRMNTEAFF	TGTGCCAGCAGCGATTGGGGACGGATGAACACTGAAGCTTTCTTT
NA	TRBV3-1/TRBV3-2	NA	TRBJ2-1	CASSQLEGLYEQFF	TGTGCCAGCAGCCAATTAGAGGGGTTGTATGAGCAGTTCTTC
once	TRBV28	NA	TRBJ1-1	CASSDTEAFF	TGTGCCAGCAGCGACACTGAAGCTTTCTTT
once	TRBV10-3	TRBD1	TRBJ1-5	CAISESGRTGGDHYSNQPQHF	TGTGCCATCAGTGAGTCGGGGAGGACAGGTGGAGACCACTATAGCAATCAGCCCCAGCATTTT
NA	TRBV7-2	NA	TRBJ1-3	CASSLAGGYSGNTIYF	TGTGCCAGCAGCTTAGCAGGGGGGTACTCTGGAAACACCATATATTTT